This entry describes one TCR beta chain. This CDR3 spans 14 amino acids. Trimming cost V 5 bases and J 4 bases, with 13 bases left between them. In germline, CDR1 is MDHEN, CDR2 SYDVKM. This sample stems from a study of human T cells and chemical hapten exposure. Time point reported: patch test 1, 2 weeks after DPC sensitization. Treatment given: therapeutic diphenylcyclopropenone sensitization with weekly scalp DPC. MiXCR was run by TCRdb on the RACE reads, yielding one entry per CDR3 protein. The sample lists around 160,000 distinct CDR3 sequences, around 13% occurring once. This rearrangement joins TRBV28 to TRBJ2-3, with D unclear. The receptor was derived from a woman in her thirties with alopecia areata. Some clones in this sample may be carry-over from other donors' samples. Here the sequenced sample was whole blood, taken in connection with sensitization to the hapten diphenylcyclopropenone (DPC). The CDR3 nucleotides are TGTGCCAGCAGTCCCCCCCCTCTTGCAGATACGCAGTATTTT. It specifies CASSPPPLADTQYF.